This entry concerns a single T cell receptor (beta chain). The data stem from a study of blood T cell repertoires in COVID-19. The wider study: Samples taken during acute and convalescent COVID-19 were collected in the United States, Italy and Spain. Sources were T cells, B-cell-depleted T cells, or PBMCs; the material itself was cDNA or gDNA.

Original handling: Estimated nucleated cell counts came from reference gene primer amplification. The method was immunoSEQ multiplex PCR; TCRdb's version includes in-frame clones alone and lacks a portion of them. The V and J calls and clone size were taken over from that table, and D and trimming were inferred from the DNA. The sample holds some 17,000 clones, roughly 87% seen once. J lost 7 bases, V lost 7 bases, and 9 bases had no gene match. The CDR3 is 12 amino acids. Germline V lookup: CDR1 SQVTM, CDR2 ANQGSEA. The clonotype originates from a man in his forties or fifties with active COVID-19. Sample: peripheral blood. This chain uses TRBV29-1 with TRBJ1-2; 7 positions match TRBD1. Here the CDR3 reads CSGYRQGSGYTF. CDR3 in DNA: TGCAGCGGATACAGACAGGGAAGTGGCTACACCTTC.